This T cell receptor beta chain was documented in a study of blood T cell repertoires in COVID-19. Study background: Both acute and convalescent COVID-19 samples were obtained from the United States, Italy and Spain.

Using immunoSEQ multiplex PCR, the repertoire was profiled, and TCRdb retains in-frame clones only, with some absent. This table has under 350,000 clones, under 90% appearing once. Clinical history as reported by participants underpinned cohort assignment. Two negative PCRs, clearance, or symptom resolution characterized the recovered Cohort 3 donors. Trimming removed 4 bases from V and 6 bases from J; junction bases left unmatched: 6. Germline V lookup: CDR1 SGHAT, CDR2 FQNNGV. The CDR3 length is 17 residues. The sequencing input was PBMCs or T cells enriched from blood (not recorded which). The clonotype originates from a woman aged 55-69 years who had recovered from COVID-19. This rearrangement joins TRBV11-2 to TRBJ2-2; 15 nucleotides align to TRBD2. This CDR3 reads CASSSYRTSGGAGELFF. CDR3 nucleotide sequence: TGTGCCAGCAGCTCGTACCGGACTAGCGGGGGGGCCGGGGAGCTGTTTTTT.